These 10 T cell receptor beta chains were all obtained from the same sample, sequenced in a study of PD-1 blockade in classical Hodgkin lymphoma. Time point: newly diagnosed, previously untreated cHL patient sample. TCRdb's copy holds only in-frame clones and misses some; the assay was immunoSEQ multiplex PCR. The sample contains around 50,000 clones, approximately 90% of which appear only once. The sequencing sample was made of peripheral blood mononuclear cells (PBMCs). The receptors were sampled from a human donor with classical Hodgkin lymphoma.

J is TRBJ1-1 and V is TRBV27; no reliable D call. The germline V gene has CDR1 MNHEY and CDR2 SMNVEV (reference sequence). The CDR3 runs to 15 residues. The germline V and J ends were trimmed by 1 base and 1 base, with 10 bases remaining between them. The CDR3 reads CASSLYPRSNTEAFF. DNA for the CDR3: TGTGCCAGCAGTTTATATCCGAGATCGAACACTGAAGCTTTCTTT.

The chain links TRBV5-8 to TRBJ2-5; 14 bases are a match to TRBD2. This CDR3 is 19 amino acids long. CDR1 and CDR2 from the germline V gene are SGHTS and YDEGEE. After removal of 2 bases from V and 1 base from J, the junction contained 10 bases not matched to a gene. The CDR3 DNA is TGTGCCAGCAGCTTAGGACTAGCGGGAGGTACATGGGGCCAAGAGACCCAGTACTTC. Translated, it gives CASSLGLAGGTWGQETQYF.

This clone was recorded once. V usage is TRBV19 and J usage is TRBJ1-5, with 10 nucleotides matching TRBD1. Germline V gene data show CDR1 as LNHDA and CDR2 as SQIVND (reference sequence). Germline trimming cut 3 bases from V and 11 bases from J; bases unmatched to any gene: 13. The CDR3 spans 16 residues. The CDR3 region is CASSIRGQGRPTAQHF. As DNA, the CDR3 is TGTGCCAGTAGTATCAGGGGACAGGGGAGACCAACGGCCCAGCATTTT.

The chain employs TRBV28 and TRBJ1-1, with TRBD1 identical over 7 bases. This CDR3 spans 13 amino acids. The V segment lost 6 bases and the J segment 6 bases; nucleotides outside the gene matches: 7. CDR1 is MDHEN and CDR2 is SYDVKM in the germline V gene. The CDR3 loop is CASRTGLIPEAFF. The CDR3 nucleotides are TGTGCCAGCAGGACAGGGTTAATCCCTGAAGCTTTCTTT. The variable domain in full, completed from reference TRBV28 and TRBJ1-1, reads DVKVTQSSRYLVKRTGEKVFLECVQDMDHENMFWYRQDPGLGLRLIYFSYDVKMKEKGDIPEGYSVSREKKERFSLILESASTNQTSMYLCASRTGLIPEAFFGQGTRLTVV.

The rearrangement links TRBV19 to TRBJ2-3; the match to TRBD2 covers 7 bases. Trimming removed 5 bases from V and 1 base from J; junction bases left unmatched: 6. The V gene's germline CDR1 is LNHDA and CDR2 SQIVND (reference sequence). CDR3 size: 15 residues. The CDR3 nucleotides read TGTGCCAGTAGTCCCCTGGCGGGAGGCACAGATACGCAGTATTTT. This sequence encodes CASSPLAGGTDTQYF.

The chain carries TRBV6-5 and TRBJ1-1; TRBD1 is a possible D gene (6 bases). V lost 0 bases and J 3 bases, leaving 14 bases between the germline ends. The CDR3 length is 16 residues. CDR1 and CDR2 from the germline V gene are MNHEY and SVGAGI. The CDR3: CASSYSRGGRDTEAFF. CDR3 DNA sequence: TGTGCCAGCAGTTACTCGAGGGGGGGCCGAGACACTGAAGCTTTCTTT.

The rearrangement uses TRBV19 and TRBJ1-5; D gene uncertain. The V gene's germline CDR1 is LNHDA and CDR2 SQIVND (reference sequence). V was cut by 4 bases and J by 7 bases, with 17 bases left in between. The CDR3 length is 15 residues. CDR3 sequence: CASSTPGPGQQPQHF. Here the CDR3 DNA reads TGTGCCAGTAGTACTCCAGGTCCGGGCCAACAGCCCCAGCATTTT.

J is TRBJ2-3 and V is TRBV5-1; perhaps D is TRBD1 or TRBD2 (6 bases each). V was trimmed by 3 bases and J by 2 bases, leaving 13 bases between them. The CDR3 totals 15 residues. Germline V CDR1 and CDR2: SGHRS, YFSETQ. This chain's CDR3 is CASSWGAASTDTQYF. DNA for the CDR3: TGCGCCAGCAGCTGGGGGGCAGCCTCCACAGATACGCAGTATTTT. Full variable domain (outside the CDR3, taken from reference TRBV5-1 and TRBJ2-3): KAGVTQTPRYLIKTRGQQVTLSCSPISGHRSVSWYQQTPGQGLQFLFEYFSETQRNKGNFPGRFSGRQFSNSRSEMNVSTLELGDSALYLCASSWGAASTDTQYFGPGTRLTVL.

This clone was found a few times. The rearrangement joins TRBV6-6 to TRBJ2-7; D could derive from TRBD1 or TRBD2 (5 bases each). Per the germline V gene, CDR1 is MNHNY and CDR2 is SVGAGI (reference sequence). Trimming shortened V by 4 bases and J by 0 bases, and 13 bases separated the two germline ends. This CDR3 region has 15 residues. As DNA, the CDR3 is TGTGCCAGCAGTTTTCGGACGGGGCCCTCCTACGAGCAGTACGTC. Its protein is CASSFRTGPSYEQYV.

In its sample, this clone was seen a few times. The V call is TRBV6-1, the J call TRBJ2-7; 8 bases line up with TRBD2. The CDR3 spans 14 residues. Germline V gene lookup returns CDR1 MNHNS and CDR2 SASEGT. Trimming cost V 4 bases and J 7 bases; bases outside gene matches: 9. The CDR3, as DNA: TGTGCCAGCAGTGGATACCGGGGGGGTTTGGAGCAGTACTTC. It encodes CASSGYRGGLEQYF.